The 32 T cell receptor beta chains given below trace back to one sample, sequenced in a study of spatial heterogeneity in lung cancer. The antigens of these receptors remain unknown. Regarding time point: sample taken at primary tumor resection. In TCRdb, the 5' RACE reads were re-called with MiXCR into one record per CDR3 protein. The data contain some 25,000 distinct CDR3 sequences, more than 5.5% of them singletons. Whole-study findings and limits: Mutation counts in tumors were tracked by counts of expanded intratumoral alpha and beta TCRs.

Here the sequenced sample was lung tumor tissue, taken at surgery. Every receptor here comes from a male donor with early-stage non-small cell lung cancer.

This chain connects TRBV7-9 to TRBJ2-5, with D unresolved. The CDR3 covers 14 residues. Per germline, CDR1 SEHNR and CDR2 FQNEAQ (reference sequence). Trimming took 4 bases from V and 5 from J, leaving 14 bases between them. CDR3 sequence (DNA): TGTGCCAGCAGCTCCCACTCAAATTGGGAGACCCAGTACTTC. Residues: CASSSHSNWETQYF.

In this sample, this clonotype turned up many times. This chain connects TRBV5-1 to TRBJ1-1; a weak D match, TRBD1 (5 bases). The germline V gene has CDR1 SGHRS and CDR2 YFSETQ. The CDR3 totals 14 residues. The germline V and J ends were trimmed by 4 bases and 1 base, with 11 bases remaining between them. CDR3 in DNA: TGCGCCAGCAGCCCGGGACGGTCGAACACTGAAGCTTTCTTT. Encoded protein: CASSPGRSNTEAFF.

The V gene is TRBV4-1, the J gene TRBJ1-4, with 9 bases fitting TRBD1. The germline V gene encodes CDR1 MGHRA and CDR2 YSYEKL. V shed 4 bases and J 8 bases; nucleotides not matched to a gene: 8. CDR3 size: 15 residues. CDR3 sequence (DNA): TGCGCCAGCAGCCCACTTACAGGGGGCTGGGAAAAACTGTTTTTT. It specifies CASSPLTGGWEKLFF.

In this sample, this clonotype turned up a few times. The V call is TRBV20-1, the J call TRBJ2-5; 9 bases agree with TRBD2. CDR3 length: 14 amino acids. In germline, CDR1 is DFQATT, CDR2 SNEGSKA (reference sequence). J gave up 3 bases and V 6 bases, and 8 bases lay outside the gene matches. The CDR3 region has the DNA TGCAGTGCCTTTAGCGGGGGACGGGAAGAGACCCAGTACTTC. The encoded protein is CSAFSGGREETQYF.

This clonotype has at least ten counts. The gene calls are TRBV20-1 and TRBJ1-2; 7 nucleotides line up with TRBD1. The CDR3 is 12 residues long. The ends lost 7 bases at V and 5 bases at J; junction bases unmatched: 7. CDR1 is DFQATT and CDR2 is SNEGSKA in the germline V gene (reference sequence). The CDR3 sequence: CSGSGQRYGYTF. The CDR3 region has the DNA TGCAGTGGTTCGGGACAGCGATATGGCTACACCTTC.

This clonotype was detected many times. The gene calls are TRBV7-7 and TRBJ2-2; unclear D gene. The CDR3 consists of 14 residues. The germline V and J ends were trimmed by 5 bases and 3 bases, with 10 bases remaining between them. The germline CDR1 and CDR2 sequences are SSHAT and FNYEAQ (reference sequence). As DNA, the CDR3 is TGTGCCAGCAGCCTTGACCTATACACCGGGGAGCTGTTTTTT. It specifies CASSLDLYTGELFF.

This clonotype appeared many times. The V call is TRBV6-2 or TRBV6-3, the J call TRBJ2-7; D possibly corresponds to TRBD2 (6 bases). The CDR3 runs to 14 residues. The V and J ends lost 2 bases and 2 bases respectively, with 10 bases between them. Looked up from germline, CDR1 is MNHEY and CDR2 is SVGEGT. CDR3 bases: TGTGCCAGCAGTTACATAGCGGCTACCTACGAGCAGTACTTC. Its protein is CASSYIAATYEQYF.

This clonotype has ten or more counts. The chain has TRBV29-1 and TRBJ2-3; D ambiguous. The ends were cut back, 3 bases at V and 5 bases at J, with 21 bases in the middle. CDR1 is SQVTM and CDR2 is ANQGSEA in the germline V gene. This CDR3 region has 16 residues. In DNA, the CDR3 is TGCAGCGTTGAGTGGCTGTTGTACTGGCCCAAAGATACGCAGTATTTT. This translates into CSVEWLLYWPKDTQYF.

In its sample, this clonotype was seen many times. The chain joins TRBV18 to TRBJ2-3; 9 bases line up with TRBD1. CDR1 KGHSH and CDR2 LQKENI come from the germline V gene. There are 15 residues in the CDR3. Trimming cost V 0 bases and J 6 bases; bases outside gene matches: 4. CDR3 region: CASSPPGQGSDTQYF. CDR3 nucleotides: TGTGCCAGCTCACCACCTGGACAGGGGAGCGATACGCAGTATTTT.

The genes are TRBV6-2 or TRBV6-3 and TRBJ1-1; 12 bases align to TRBD1. This CDR3 has 13 amino acids. J gave up 5 bases and V 8 bases, and 3 bases lay outside the gene matches. Germline CDR1 MNHEY, CDR2 SVGEGT. In DNA form, the CDR3 reads TGTGCCAGCCGGGACAGGGGGCGAACTGAAGCTTTCTTT. This gives the protein CASRDRGRTEAFF.

This clonotype has a handful of counts. The rearrangement joins TRBV20-1 to TRBJ1-5; D possibly corresponds to TRBD1 (6 bases). Germline assignment: CDR1 DFQATT and CDR2 SNEGSKA (reference sequence). V gave up 0 bases and J gave up 6 bases, with 18 bases separating them. CDR3 length: 16 residues. In DNA form, the CDR3 reads TGCAGTGCTAGAGATCGAGTAAAGGGGGAGAGTCAGCCCCAGCATTTT. It specifies CSARDRVKGESQPQHF.

V and J are TRBV5-1 and TRBJ1-2, with 8 bases matching TRBD1. CDR3 size: 15 residues. Germline trimming cut 4 bases from V and 7 bases from J; bases unmatched to any gene: 12. Germline V gives CDR1 SGHRS, CDR2 YFSETQ. CDR3 bases: TGCGCCAGCAGCACCACAGGGGGTGCGATCGTTGGCTACACCTTC. It translates to CASSTTGGAIVGYTF. Looking up the rest from reference TRBV5-1 and TRBJ1-2 gives the full variable domain: KAGVTQTPRYLIKTRGQQVTLSCSPISGHRSVSWYQQTPGQGLQFLFEYFSETQRNKGNFPGRFSGRQFSNSRSEMNVSTLELGDSALYLCASSTTGGAIVGYTFGSGTRLTVV.

This clonotype was counted between two and nine times. The chain combines TRBV11-2 with TRBJ1-4, with a tentative D call TRBD1 (5 bases). The CDR3 extends over 17 amino acids. Germline loops: CDR1 SGHAT, CDR2 FQNNGV. V was shortened by 5 bases and J by 7 bases, with 23 bases between the two germline ends. CDR3 in amino acids: CASSLKSRGIRAEKLFF. In nucleotides, the CDR3 is TGTGCCAGCAGCCTTAAGTCTAGGGGAATTAGGGCTGAAAAACTGTTTTTT.

This clonotype was observed a few times. The genes are TRBV6-2 or TRBV6-3 and TRBJ2-7, with 9 bases fitting TRBD1. Per germline, CDR1 MNHEY and CDR2 SVGEGT. The CDR3 is 14 residues long. V shed 8 bases, J shed 4 bases, and the junction held 9 bases outside the gene matches. CDR3 bases: TGTGCCAGCCAAGACAGGGGGGCTCCGTACGAGCAGTACTTC. Protein product: CASQDRGAPYEQYF.

This clonotype was counted only a few times. This rearrangement joins TRBV6-6 to TRBJ2-1; no firm D call. The CDR3 extends over 15 amino acids. Trimming took 1 base from V and 9 from J, leaving 16 bases between them. From germline, CDR1 is MNHNY and CDR2 SVGAGI (reference sequence). As DNA, the CDR3 is TGTGCCAGCAGTTACTTGATTATTCGGCCGACTGAGCAGTTCTTC. Its translation: CASSYLIIRPTEQFF.

This clonotype was counted many times. The chain recombines TRBV18 with TRBJ1-5; D is uncertain. V gave up 3 bases and J gave up 3 bases, with 12 bases separating them. Germline loops: CDR1 KGHSH, CDR2 LQKENI. This CDR3 spans 15 amino acids. CDR3: CASSPGLDFNQPQHF. The CDR3 DNA sequence: TGTGCCAGCTCACCTGGTTTGGACTTCAATCAGCCCCAGCATTTT.

This clonotype was seen ten or more times. This sequence joins TRBV9 and TRBJ2-3; weak D call: TRBD1 (5 bases). CDR3 length: 13 amino acids. Trimming removed 4 bases at V and 6 bases at J, with 12 bases between. Germline CDR1 is SGDLS and CDR2 is YYNGEE. The CDR3, as DNA: TGTGCCAGCAGCCCAGAGACAGCGGATACGCAGTATTTT. It codes for CASSPETADTQYF.

The gene calls are TRBV18 and TRBJ2-1; 11 bases agree with TRBD1. The CDR3 extends over 15 amino acids. The germline V gene encodes CDR1 KGHSH and CDR2 LQKENI. V trimming: 5 bases; J trimming: 0 bases; junction bases outside the gene matches: 0. Here the CDR3 reads CASSGTGGSYNEQFF. The DNA of the CDR3 is TGTGCCAGCTCAGGGACAGGGGGCTCCTACAATGAGCAGTTCTTC.

The genes are TRBV5-5 and TRBJ1-2; no definite D call. CDR3 length: 15 amino acids. The ends were cut back, 1 base at V and 1 base at J, with 11 bases in the middle. In germline, CDR1 is SGHKS, CDR2 YYEKEE (reference sequence). The CDR3 sequence is CASSLKYVVNYGYTF. CDR3 DNA: TGTGCCAGCAGCTTGAAGTACGTGGTTAACTATGGCTACACCTTC.

This clonotype was recorded at least ten times. The J gene is TRBJ2-4, the V gene TRBV3-1, with D perhaps TRBD2 (6 bases). The CDR3 has 13 amino acids. CDR1 and CDR2 (germline): LGHDT, YNNKEL (reference sequence). Trimming removed 3 bases from V and 8 bases from J, with 11 bases in between. This CDR3 is CASSQFWGDIQYF. CDR3 DNA sequence: TGTGCCAGCAGCCAGTTCTGGGGGGACATTCAGTACTTC.

The rearrangement joins TRBV28 to TRBJ1-4, with 9 positions matching TRBD1. The CDR3 length is 15 residues. Trimming cost V 6 bases and J 5 bases; bases outside gene matches: 7. The V gene's germline CDR1 is MDHEN and CDR2 SYDVKM. CDR3 DNA: TGTGCCAGCAGACCCCCGGACAGGGGAAATGAAAAACTGTTTTTT. Its translation: CASRPPDRGNEKLFF.

By proportion, this clonotype is medium-sized (0.01 to 0.1%). V is TRBV7-9 and J is TRBJ2-1; 8 bases agree with TRBD2. This CDR3 has 15 amino acids. Germline lookup yields CDR1 SEHNR and CDR2 FQNEAQ (reference sequence). J lost 6 bases, V lost 5 bases, and 9 bases had no gene match. The CDR3 DNA is TGTGCCAGCAGCCCCAGGAGCGGGGGCCTCAATGAGCAGTTCTTC. It codes for CASSPRSGGLNEQFF.

The V and J genes are TRBV5-5 and TRBJ2-5; D possibly uses TRBD1 or TRBD2 (5 bases each). CDR1 and CDR2 from the germline V gene are SGHKS and YYEKEE (reference sequence). Trimming removed 2 bases from V and 2 bases from J, with 13 bases in between. The CDR3 totals 15 residues. Here the CDR3 DNA reads TGTGCCAGCAGCTTAGGGGCTGGACTTCAAGAGACCCAGTACTTC. This encodes CASSLGAGLQETQYF.

This clonotype appeared many times. The V gene is TRBV29-1, the J gene TRBJ2-5; weak D call: TRBD2 (6 bases). The germline V gene encodes CDR1 SQVTM and CDR2 ANQGSEA. The CDR3 spans 14 residues. V was pared by 5 bases and J by 3 bases, with 16 bases between. The CDR3 region is CSVLRHGGKETQYF. The CDR3 DNA follows: TGCAGCGTTCTCCGACATGGGGGGAAAGAGACCCAGTACTTC.

This clonotype occurred many times. The rearrangement joins TRBV14 to TRBJ2-1; 8 bases align to TRBD2. J gave up 6 bases and V 0 bases, and 7 bases lay outside the gene matches. CDR1 and CDR2 (germline): SGHDN, FVKESK. This CDR3 has 16 amino acids. CDR3 nucleotides: TGTGCCAGCAGCCAAGATCGCCGGGGGGGCCGCAATGAGCAGTTCTTC. It codes for CASSQDRRGGRNEQFF.

This clonotype was counted only a few times. The CDR3 spells CASTRQPQETQYF. In nucleotides, the CDR3 is TGTGCCAGCACCAGACAGCCACAAGAGACCCAGTACTTC. The rearrangement joins TRBV6-6 to TRBJ2-5; TRBD1 is a possible D gene (5 bases). This CDR3 is built from 13 residues. V dropped 7 bases and J dropped 2 bases, with 11 bases sitting between them. Germline CDR1 reads MNHNY; CDR2 reads SVGAGI (reference sequence).

This clonotype was seen repeatedly, ten times or more. The chain recombines TRBV11-2 with TRBJ2-7, with 7 bases lining up with TRBD2. J lost 1 base, V lost 0 bases, and 3 bases had no gene match. Germline V lookup: CDR1 SGHAT, CDR2 FQNNGV. This CDR3 region has 15 residues. For the CDR3, the DNA is TGTGCCAGCAGCTTAGACAACGGGGGGTCCTACGAGCAGTACTTC. As protein: CASSLDNGGSYEQYF.

Only a few counts were recorded for this clonotype. V gene TRBV28 combines with J gene TRBJ2-5; a weak D match, TRBD2 (5 bases). Trimming cost V 1 base and J 7 bases, with 10 bases left between them. This CDR3 region has 13 residues. The V gene's germline CDR1 is MDHEN and CDR2 SYDVKM. Here the CDR3 reads CASSLSSWGTQYF. CDR3 DNA: TGTGCCAGCAGTTTATCTAGCTGGGGGACCCAGTACTTC.

The sample holds many counts of this clonotype. V usage is TRBV9 and J usage is TRBJ2-7, with TRBD2 matching 8 bases. Germline CDR1 and CDR2: SGDLS and YYNGEE. This CDR3 has 14 amino acids. V shed 0 bases and J 4 bases; nucleotides not matched to a gene: 3. The CDR3 DNA is TGTGCCAGCAGCGTAGGCGGGGGGCAGTACGAGCAGTACTTC. The encoded protein is CASSVGGGQYEQYF.

The chain uses TRBV29-1 and TRBJ2-5, with 7 positions matching TRBD2. This CDR3 is 12 amino acids long. V lost 7 bases to trimming and J lost 2 bases; unmatched junction nucleotides: 4. Germline V gene lookup returns CDR1 SQVTM and CDR2 ANQGSEA. The CDR3 DNA reads as TGCAGCGCCCGGGACTATCAAGAGACCCAGTACTTC. The encoded protein is CSARDYQETQYF.

This clonotype was observed many times. The chain carries TRBV20-1 and TRBJ2-2, with 7 nucleotides matching TRBD2. Germline V lookup: CDR1 DFQATT, CDR2 SNEGSKA (reference sequence). With 6 bases clipped from V and 6 bases from J, the junction kept 4 bases outside the gene matches. CDR3 length: 12 residues. In nucleotides, the CDR3 is TGCAGTGCCCAGCGGGGTCCCGGGGAGCTGTTTTTT. This translates into CSAQRGPGELFF.

This clonotype was counted at least ten times. This chain links TRBV4-2 with TRBJ1-3; weak D call: TRBD1 (5 bases). The germline V and J ends were trimmed by 1 base and 0 bases, with 10 bases remaining between them. This CDR3 contains 16 residues. CDR1 and CDR2 (germline): LGHNA, YNFKEQ. CDR3 region: CASSQATADSGNTIYF. CDR3 DNA sequence: TGTGCCAGCAGCCAAGCGACAGCCGACTCTGGAAACACCATATATTTT.